This T cell receptor beta chain was sequenced during a study of blood T cell repertoires in COVID-19. Study context: There were acute and convalescent COVID-19 samples, and they came from the United States, Italy and Spain.

Per germline, CDR1 SGHTA and CDR2 FQGTGA. The CDR3 spans 16 residues. The ends were cut back, 1 base at V and 5 bases at J, with 17 bases in the middle. Per the study methods: Nucleated cell counts were estimated from reference gene primer amplification. Sequencing used immunoSEQ multiplex PCR; TCRdb keeps in-frame clones, though not all of them. V, J and clone size are those of that table, while D and trimming were read from the DNA. Seen here are just over 200,000 clones, about nine tenths observed once, and the top ten hold 5.5% to 7%. The source is a man older than 75 with acute or convalescent COVID-19. The sample was peripheral blood. V gene TRBV7-3 combines with J gene TRBJ1-2; D might be TRBD1 (5 bases). DNA of the CDR3: TGTGCCAGCAGCTTAAATTACTGGGGCAATATATATGGCTACACCTTC. This gives the protein CASSLNYWGNIYGYTF.